This T cell receptor (beta chain) was captured in a study of shared clonotypes between healthy human individuals. Study-level information: A couple of female and a few male donors aged 18 to 49 were enrolled.

At a deep level, the assay was run. The protocol was immunoSEQ multiplex PCR, while the TCRdb copy is restricted to in-frame clones and leaves out a portion. Of about 2.4 million clones listed, roughly 93% are singletons. This clone was recorded once. The ends lost 4 bases at V and 0 bases at J; junction bases unmatched: 6. Germline V CDR1 and CDR2: KGHSH, LQKENI. The CDR3 has 16 amino acids. The origin of this receptor is a man in his late teens or twenties in good health. Some clones in this sample may be carry-over from other donors' samples. The chain has TRBV18 and TRBJ2-5; 9 nucleotides line up with TRBD2. Sequences were obtained from naive CD4+ T cells from PBMCs. The subset denotes: CD45RA+ positively selected. CDR3 bases: TGTGCCAGCTCACTCCGACTAGCGGAGTACCAAGAGACCCAGTACTTC. Translated, it gives CASSLRLAEYQETQYF.